In its sample, the clone carrying this T cell receptor (beta chain) was seen many times. This entry comes from a study of early T cells in non-severe SARS-CoV-2 infection. Unique molecular identifiers were added to individual cDNA molecules. MiXCR, applied by TCRdb to the 5' RACE reads, yields one record per CDR3 protein. The sample has some 82,000 distinct CDR3 sequences; less than 8% are singletons. The sample was whole blood. The receptor comes from an adult who was a healthcare worker with PCR-confirmed SARS-CoV-2 infection or an uninfected control (not recorded which).

The chain's CDR3 is CASSTTSGRETQYF. The DNA for the CDR3 is TGTGCCAGCAGCACGACTAGCGGGAGAGAGACCCAGTACTTC. The chain uses TRBV6-1 and TRBJ2-5; 12 bases are a match to TRBD2. The CDR3 is 14 amino acids. CDR1 is MNHNS, CDR2 SASEGT, per germline. Trimming cost V 6 bases and J 4 bases; bases outside gene matches: 3.